The 9 T cell receptor beta chains listed next were all sequenced from one sample in a study of blood T cell repertoires in COVID-19. Libraries were prepared by immunoSEQ multiplex PCR; TCRdb keeps only in-frame clonotypes and omits some of them. The sample shows around 300,000 clones, 88% of them seen only once. Sequencing input: peripheral blood. The receptors originated from a young man with active or convalescent COVID-19.

This clone was observed a single time. The chain employs TRBV5-1 and TRBJ2-7, with 10 bases aligning to TRBD1. With V trimmed by 3 bases and J by 6 bases, 0 bases remained unmatched. The CDR3 extends over 12 amino acids. Germline lookup yields CDR1 SGHRS and CDR2 YFSETQ. Here the CDR3 DNA reads TGCGCCAGCAGCTGGACAGGGGGCGAGCAGTACTTC. Translated, it gives CASSWTGGEQYF.

The chain has TRBV4-1 and TRBJ1-4; D call uncertain. Germline values: CDR1 MGHRA, CDR2 YSYEKL. V lost 2 bases and J lost 4, with 8 bases in between. The CDR3 contains 14 residues. DNA of the CDR3: TGCGCCAGCAGCCAATCAACTTTTAATGAAAAACTGTTTTTT. Its translation is CASSQSTFNEKLFF.

V is TRBV7-8 and J is TRBJ2-1; 11 positions agree with TRBD2. J was trimmed by 3 bases and V by 4 bases; bases with no gene match: 5. Per the germline V gene, CDR1 is SGHVS and CDR2 is FQNEAQ. The CDR3 is 16 amino acids. CDR3 nucleotide sequence: TGTGCCAGCAGCTGGGGAGGACTAGCGGGCTACAATGAGCAGTTCTTC. Its translation: CASSWGGLAGYNEQFF.

The gene calls are TRBV7-2 and TRBJ2-7; TRBD2 aligns across 13 bases. This CDR3 has 17 residues. Germline-derived CDR1 and CDR2 are SGHTA and FQGNSA. V shed 4 bases and J 0 bases; nucleotides not matched to a gene: 6. The DNA for the CDR3 is TGTGCCAGCAGCTCCCCGACTAGCGGGGGGCTCTCCTACGAGCAGTACTTC. This gives the protein CASSSPTSGGLSYEQYF.

V gene TRBV11-2 combines with J gene TRBJ1-5; 7 nucleotides match TRBD1. CDR1 and CDR2 from the germline V gene are SGHAT and FQNNGV. After removal of 3 bases from V and 5 bases from J, the junction contained 10 bases not matched to a gene. The CDR3 sequence is 16 residues long. The CDR3 nucleotides are TGTGCCAGCAGCTTGGGCCCCGACAGGGACTATCAGCCCCAGCATTTT. It translates to CASSLGPDRDYQPQHF.

The chain recombines TRBV7-8 with TRBJ2-1; 7 bases line up with TRBD1. CDR1 SGHVS and CDR2 FQNEAQ come from the germline V gene. The V and J ends lost 5 bases and 5 bases, in that order; junction bases with no gene match: 6. This CDR3 spans 14 amino acids. CDR3 sequence: CASSVLDRDNEQFF. In DNA form, the CDR3 reads TGTGCCAGCAGCGTCCTCGACAGGGACAATGAGCAGTTCTTC. Filled out from reference TRBV7-8 and TRBJ2-1, the complete variable domain reads GAGVSQSPRYKVAKRGQDVALRCDPISGHVSLFWYQQALGQGPEFLTYFQNEAQLDKSGLPSDRFFAERPEGSVSTLKIQRTQQEDSAVYLCASSVLDRDNEQFFGPGTRLTVL.

The CDR3 is CASSSTPSNEKLFF. The DNA of the CDR3 is TGCGCCAGCAGCTCGACACCGAGTAATGAAAAACTGTTTTTT. The rearrangement uses TRBV5-1 and TRBJ1-4; D unresolved. V lost 3 bases and J 4 bases, leaving 10 bases between the germline ends. The CDR3 consists of 14 residues. Per the germline V gene, CDR1 is SGHRS and CDR2 is YFSETQ.

V is TRBV4-3 and J is TRBJ1-6; TRBD1 might be the D (5 bases). The germline V gene has CDR1 LGHNA and CDR2 YSLEER. The CDR3 is 15 residues long. Trimming pared 3 bases from V and 7 bases from J, leaving 13 bases between. The CDR3 sequence is CASSHLQGGNSPLHF. For the CDR3, the DNA is TGCGCCAGCAGCCATCTCCAGGGTGGAAATTCACCCCTCCACTTT.

The V gene is TRBV2, the J gene TRBJ2-5; unclear D gene. Trimming removed 4 bases at V and 7 bases at J, with 19 bases between. CDR3 length: 15 residues. Germline CDR1 is SNHLY and CDR2 is FYNNEI. The CDR3 is CASSVLSQITGTQYF. The CDR3 DNA reads as TGTGCCAGCAGTGTTCTTAGCCAGATAACGGGGACCCAGTACTTC.